Listed below are T cell receptor beta chains from one sample, sequenced in a study of blood T cell repertoires in COVID-19. The protocol was immunoSEQ multiplex PCR, while the TCRdb copy is restricted to in-frame clones and leaves out a portion. The sample has around 130,000 clones, 80% to 85% seen once. Sample: peripheral blood. These TCRs come from a man aged 55 to 70 with acute or convalescent COVID-19. Both conserved end residues are part of each CDR3. A D gene is named only where the DNA matches it firmly. A clone size is listed for some rows: how often the clone was seen (once, few, many), or a class if it is expanded.

TRBV19	TRBJ2-3	NA	TRBD2	CASSMGSGSPDTQYF	TGTGCCAGTAGTATGGGTAGCGGGAGCCCAGATACGCAGTATTTT
TRBV30	TRBJ1-2	NA	NA	CAWSATAVGYTF	TGTGCCTGGAGTGCCACAGCTGTAGGCTACACCTTC
TRBV29-1	TRBJ2-3	NA	TRBD2	CSVEQAGGDTQYF	TGCAGCGTTGAACAGGCCGGGGGGGATACGCAGTATTTT
TRBV4-1	TRBJ1-6	NA	NA	CASSQNYREGSSYNSPLHF	TGCGCCAGCAGCCAGAACTACAGGGAGGGAAGCTCCTATAATTCACCCCTCCACTTT
TRBV11-2	TRBJ1-1	NA	NA	CASSLKFQGLLNTEAFF	TGTGCCAGCAGCTTAAAGTTTCAGGGACTATTGAACACTGAAGCTTTCTTT
TRBV24-1	TRBJ2-1	NA	NA	CATSPGLPSSNEQFF	TGTGCCACCAGCCCGGGACTCCCCTCCAGCAATGAGCAGTTCTTC
TRBV6-5	TRBJ1-5	NA	NA	CASSYSGQGMVPQHF	TGTGCCAGCAGTTACTCCGGGCAGGGGATGGTGCCCCAGCATTTT
TRBV28	TRBJ1-6	NA	NA	CASSLVGAAYNSPLHF	TGTGCCAGCAGTTTAGTGGGGGCCGCCTATAATTCACCCCTCCACTTT
TRBV5-6	TRBJ1-5	NA	NA	CASSSRGSNQPQHF	TGTGCCAGCAGCTCCCGGGGATCCAATCAGCCCCAGCATTTT
TRBV7-3	TRBJ1-1	NA	TRBD1	CASSLRQGARSFF	TGTGCCAGCAGCTTGAGACAGGGGGCGAGATCTTTCTTT
TRBV19	TRBJ1-2	NA	NA	CASIPQGAGNYGYTF	TGTGCCAGTATCCCACAGGGTGCCGGTAACTATGGCTACACCTTC
TRBV5-1	TRBJ1-1	NA	NA	CASSLEGGSMNTEAFF	TGCGCCAGCAGCTTGGAAGGCGGATCCATGAACACTGAAGCTTTCTTT
TRBV18	TRBJ2-7	NA	TRBD1	CASSPSGGYEQYF	TGTGCCAGCTCACCATCAGGGGGCTACGAGCAGTACTTC
TRBV10-3	TRBJ2-1	NA	TRBD2	CAISGLAGMGSYNEQFF	TGTGCCATCAGTGGACTAGCGGGAATGGGCTCCTACAATGAGCAGTTCTTC
TRBV9	TRBJ2-1	NA	TRBD2	CASSEGREGYNEQFF	TGTGCCAGCAGCGAGGGGCGGGAGGGGTACAATGAGCAGTTCTTC
TRBV7-2	TRBJ2-3	NA	NA	CASSLGAIFRTDTQYF	TGTGCCAGCAGCTTAGGGGCGATATTTCGCACAGATACGCAGTATTTT
TRBV5-8	TRBJ2-6	NA	NA	CASSLGTAYSGANVLTF	TGTGCCAGCAGCTTGGGGACAGCTTACTCTGGGGCCAACGTCCTGACTTTC
TRBV3-1/TRBV3-2	TRBJ2-7	NA	NA	CASSQALQGIYEQYF	TGTGCCAGCAGCCAAGCGTTACAGGGAATCTACGAGCAGTACTTC
TRBV10-1	TRBJ2-7	NA	TRBD2	CASSESKLAGGPFAYEQYF	TGCGCCAGCAGTGAGTCGAAACTAGCGGGAGGGCCTTTCGCCTACGAGCAGTACTTC
TRBV4-2	TRBJ1-6	NA	TRBD1	CASSQGTGNNSPLHF	TGTGCCAGCAGCCAGGGGACAGGGAATAATTCACCCCTCCACTTT
TRBV3-1/TRBV3-2	TRBJ2-5	NA	NA	CASRIQGRETQYF	TGTGCCAGCAGAATACAGGGACGAGAGACCCAGTACTTC
TRBV5-1	TRBJ1-6	once	TRBD1	CASSSSTGGLGNSPLHF	TGCGCCAGCAGCTCGTCGACAGGGGGGCTCGGAAATTCACCCCTCCACTTT
TRBV5-1	TRBJ1-1	NA	NA	CASSLDSGNTEAFF	TGCGCCAGCAGCTTGGATTCAGGCAACACTGAAGCTTTCTTT
TRBV5-1	TRBJ2-7	NA	NA	CASSRGSYEQYF	TGCGCCAGCAGCCGAGGAAGCTACGAGCAGTACTTC
TRBV19	TRBJ2-2	NA	NA	CASSIVFRTGGRTGELFF	TGTGCCAGTAGTATAGTATTTAGAACAGGTGGTCGCACCGGGGAGCTGTTTTTT
TRBV30	TRBJ1-4	NA	TRBD1	CAWIPMTGTGDNEKLFF	TGTGCCTGGATCCCTATGACCGGGACAGGGGATAATGAAAAACTGTTTTTT
TRBV19	TRBJ1-3	NA	NA	CASTKLDKFGNTIYF	TGTGCCAGTACGAAATTAGACAAATTTGGAAACACCATATATTTT
TRBV7-9	TRBJ2-1	NA	NA	CASSLPLRFGNEQFF	TGTGCCAGCAGCCTCCCCCTACGATTTGGCAATGAGCAGTTCTTC
TRBV19	TRBJ1-6	NA	TRBD1	CASSIGQGSSYNSPLHF	TGTGCCAGTAGTATAGGACAGGGGAGCTCCTATAATTCACCCCTCCACTTT
TRBV3-1/TRBV3-2	TRBJ2-3	NA	TRBD2	CASSRFGTSGTDTQYF	TGTGCCAGCAGCCGGTTCGGGACTAGCGGTACAGATACGCAGTATTTT
TRBV5-6	TRBJ1-2	NA	NA	CASSSRNYGYTF	TGTGCCAGCAGCTCACGGAACTATGGCTACACCTTC